These T cell receptor beta chains were read from a single sample in a study of CD8 T cells in ankylosing spondylitis. TCRdb independently ran MiXCR on the 5' RACE reads; one entry per CDR3 protein. The repertoire includes fewer than 400,000 distinct CDR3 sequences, approximately 14% of them detected once, and approximately 0.99% sits in the top ten. Sequenced sample: blood, either unsorted or a sorted T cell fraction (not recorded which). These TCRs come from a male donor with ankylosing spondylitis or in good health (not recorded which). Each CDR3 is given with its conserved first and last residue. A D gene is named only where the DNA matches it firmly. Rows may omit the clone size; those that give it use once, few, many or a size class.

CDR3aa: CASSNQGASTDTQYF
CDR3nt: TGTGCCAGCAGCAATCAGGGGGCTAGCACAGATACGCAGTATTTT
d_gene: TRBD1
j_gene: TRBJ2-3
abundance: few
v_gene: TRBV7-9

CDR3aa: CASSQEGGLRTNTQYF
CDR3nt: TGCGCCAGCAGCCAAGAGGGAGGACTACGAACAAATACGCAGTATTTT
d_gene: -
j_gene: TRBJ2-3
abundance: -
v_gene: TRBV4-1

CDR3aa: CATSRDGENTEAFF
CDR3nt: TGTGCCACCAGCAGAGATGGGGAAAACACTGAAGCTTTCTTT
d_gene: -
j_gene: TRBJ1-1
abundance: -
v_gene: TRBV15

CDR3aa: CASSPVDRAQGYGYTF
CDR3nt: TGTGCCAGCTCACCCGTCGACAGGGCGCAGGGCTATGGCTACACCTTC
d_gene: TRBD1
j_gene: TRBJ1-2
abundance: -
v_gene: TRBV18

CDR3aa: CASSASGLAGDEQYF
CDR3nt: TGTGCCAGCAGCGCCTCGGGACTAGCGGGGGACGAGCAGTACTTC
d_gene: TRBD2
j_gene: TRBJ2-7
abundance: -
v_gene: TRBV9

CDR3aa: CATSSRTPNTEAFF
CDR3nt: TGTGCCACCTCATCTCGGACACCAAACACTGAAGCTTTCTTT
d_gene: -
j_gene: TRBJ1-1
abundance: -
v_gene: TRBV4-2

CDR3aa: CASSLPGTAGELFF
CDR3nt: TGTGCCAGCAGCTTACCGGGAACCGCCGGGGAGCTGTTTTTT
d_gene: -
j_gene: TRBJ2-2
abundance: once
v_gene: TRBV7-9

CDR3aa: CASTRGRYTDTQYF
CDR3nt: TGTGCCAGCACCCGAGGGAGGTACACAGATACGCAGTATTTT
d_gene: -
j_gene: TRBJ2-3
abundance: many
v_gene: TRBV11-2

CDR3aa: CASSFQQGNTQYF
CDR3nt: TGTGCCAGCAGTTTCCAACAGGGAAACACGCAGTATTTT
d_gene: -
j_gene: TRBJ2-3
abundance: -
v_gene: TRBV27

CDR3aa: CSGSNKPGNEQFF
CDR3nt: TGCAGCGGTTCAAATAAGCCGGGCAATGAGCAGTTCTTC
d_gene: -
j_gene: TRBJ2-1
abundance: few
v_gene: TRBV29-1

CDR3aa: CASGLVSAIGNTIYF
CDR3nt: TGTGCTAGTGGTTTGGTCTCCGCGATAGGAAACACCATATATTTT
d_gene: -
j_gene: TRBJ1-3
abundance: few
v_gene: TRBV12-5

CDR3aa: CSVEEQIQETQYF
CDR3nt: TGCAGCGTTGAAGAGCAGATTCAAGAGACCCAGTACTTC
d_gene: -
j_gene: TRBJ2-5
abundance: -
v_gene: TRBV29-1

CDR3aa: CASTQDASGSYEQYF
CDR3nt: TGTGCCAGCACCCAAGACGCTAGCGGTTCCTACGAGCAGTACTTC
d_gene: TRBD2
j_gene: TRBJ2-7
abundance: -
v_gene: TRBV3-1

CDR3aa: CASSLVYPETEAFF
CDR3nt: TGTGCCAGCAGCTTAGTATACCCCGAAACTGAAGCTTTCTTT
d_gene: -
j_gene: TRBJ1-1
abundance: many
v_gene: TRBV7-2

CDR3aa: CASKQGNTNEKLFF
CDR3nt: TGCGCCAGCAAACAGGGAAACACTAATGAAAAACTGTTTTTT
d_gene: -
j_gene: TRBJ1-4
abundance: few
v_gene: TRBV5-1

CDR3aa: CASSFTGFTYEQYF
CDR3nt: TGTGCCAGCAGTTTCACAGGGTTTACCTACGAGCAGTACTTC
d_gene: -
j_gene: TRBJ2-7
abundance: few
v_gene: TRBV12-3/TRBV12-4

CDR3aa: CASSPEASGGDQPQHF
CDR3nt: TGCGCCAGCAGCCCGGAGGCTTCGGGGGGCGATCAGCCCCAGCATTTT
d_gene: -
j_gene: TRBJ1-5
abundance: few
v_gene: TRBV5-1

CDR3aa: CASSLRTHGYTF
CDR3nt: TGTGCCAGCAGCTTACGGACACATGGCTACACCTTC
d_gene: -
j_gene: TRBJ1-2
abundance: few
v_gene: TRBV7-2

CDR3aa: CASSWASGGTDTQYF
CDR3nt: TGTGCCAGCAGCTGGGCTAGCGGGGGCACAGATACGCAGTATTTT
d_gene: TRBD2
j_gene: TRBJ2-3
abundance: -
v_gene: TRBV7-9

CDR3aa: CASRPDAYGYTF
CDR3nt: TGTGCCAGCAGACCGGACGCCTATGGCTACACCTTC
d_gene: -
j_gene: TRBJ1-2
abundance: -
v_gene: TRBV12-3/TRBV12-4

CDR3aa: CASSLRQGAGEQYF
CDR3nt: TGTGCCAGCAGTTTGAGGCAGGGGGCAGGAGAGCAGTACTTC
d_gene: TRBD1
j_gene: TRBJ2-7
abundance: -
v_gene: TRBV12-3/TRBV12-4

CDR3aa: CASSPPETGNQPQHF
CDR3nt: TGTGCCAGCTCCCCCCCGGAGACAGGTAATCAGCCCCAGCATTTT
d_gene: -
j_gene: TRBJ1-5
abundance: few
v_gene: TRBV28

CDR3aa: CAWRSGWGGELFF
CDR3nt: TGTGCCTGGAGATCAGGGTGGGGCGGGGAGCTGTTTTTT
d_gene: -
j_gene: TRBJ2-2
abundance: -
v_gene: TRBV30

CDR3aa: CASSEAGRPPLHF
CDR3nt: TGTGCCAGCAGTGAAGCGGGCAGACCACCCCTCCACTTT
d_gene: -
j_gene: TRBJ1-6
abundance: -
v_gene: TRBV25-1

CDR3aa: CASSERNRIHGYTF
CDR3nt: TGTGCCAGCAGTGAGAGGAACAGGATTCATGGCTACACCTTC
d_gene: -
j_gene: TRBJ1-2
abundance: -
v_gene: TRBV2

CDR3aa: CASSAGTGPLFGYTF
CDR3nt: TGTGCCAGTAGTGCAGGGACAGGGCCTCTGTTTGGCTACACCTTC
d_gene: TRBD1
j_gene: TRBJ1-2
abundance: few
v_gene: TRBV19

CDR3aa: CASSQDWGGNTGELFF
CDR3nt: TGCGCCAGCAGCCAAGATTGGGGCGGCAACACCGGGGAGCTGTTTTTT
d_gene: -
j_gene: TRBJ2-2
abundance: -
v_gene: TRBV4-1

CDR3aa: CSAADRGFTDTQYF
CDR3nt: TGCAGTGCTGCCGACAGGGGATTCACAGATACGCAGTATTTT
d_gene: TRBD1
j_gene: TRBJ2-3
abundance: few
v_gene: TRBV20-1

CDR3aa: CASRPGRVNYGYTF
CDR3nt: TGTGCCAGCAGGCCGGGCAGGGTTAACTATGGCTACACCTTC
d_gene: -
j_gene: TRBJ1-2
abundance: -
v_gene: TRBV27

CDR3aa: CASSLGLAGLGEQFF
CDR3nt: TGTGCCAGCAGCTTGGGACTAGCGGGACTTGGTGAGCAGTTCTTC
d_gene: TRBD2
j_gene: TRBJ2-1
abundance: -
v_gene: TRBV5-6

CDR3aa: CASRVPGTGGYEQYF
CDR3nt: TGCGCCAGCAGGGTCCCCGGGACAGGGGGGTACGAGCAGTACTTC
d_gene: TRBD1
j_gene: TRBJ2-7
abundance: -
v_gene: TRBV5-1

CDR3aa: CASRDGASSTDTQYF
CDR3nt: TGCGCCAGCAGGGACGGGGCCTCTAGCACAGATACGCAGTATTTT
d_gene: -
j_gene: TRBJ2-3
abundance: -
v_gene: TRBV5-1

CDR3aa: CASRGPGELFF
CDR3nt: TGCGCCAGCAGGGGTCCCGGGGAGCTGTTTTTT
d_gene: -
j_gene: TRBJ2-2
abundance: -
v_gene: TRBV5-1

CDR3aa: CASSLGGISGNTIYF
CDR3nt: TGTGCCAGCAGCTTAGGGGGGATCTCTGGAAACACCATATATTTT
d_gene: -
j_gene: TRBJ1-3
abundance: few
v_gene: TRBV7-2

CDR3aa: CASALQGTNEKLFF
CDR3nt: TGTGCCAGCGCTTTACAGGGTACCAATGAAAAACTGTTTTTT
d_gene: -
j_gene: TRBJ1-4
abundance: few
v_gene: TRBV6-1

CDR3aa: CASSQSYEQFF
CDR3nt: TGTGCCAGCAGCCAATCCTATGAGCAGTTCTTC
d_gene: -
j_gene: TRBJ2-1
abundance: -
v_gene: TRBV3-1

CDR3aa: CSARDRDRGAYEQYF
CDR3nt: TGCAGTGCTAGAGACCGGGACAGGGGGGCGTACGAGCAGTACTTC
d_gene: TRBD1
j_gene: TRBJ2-7
abundance: -
v_gene: TRBV20-1

CDR3aa: CAWSVVTSGNEQFF
CDR3nt: TGTGCCTGGAGTGTAGTTACTAGCGGGAATGAGCAGTTCTTC
d_gene: TRBD2
j_gene: TRBJ2-1
abundance: few
v_gene: TRBV30

CDR3aa: CASSFSGASNTGELFF
CDR3nt: TGTGCCAGCAGTTTTTCGGGGGCGTCGAACACCGGGGAGCTGTTTTTT
d_gene: -
j_gene: TRBJ2-2
abundance: many
v_gene: TRBV27

CDR3aa: CATSVLQFSYEQYF
CDR3nt: TGTGCCACCAGTGTCCTCCAGTTTTCCTACGAGCAGTACTTC
d_gene: -
j_gene: TRBJ2-7
abundance: -
v_gene: TRBV24-1

CDR3aa: CASSPGQVSEQYF
CDR3nt: TGTGCCAGCAGTCCGGGGCAGGTTAGCGAGCAGTACTTC
d_gene: -
j_gene: TRBJ2-7
abundance: many
v_gene: TRBV12-3/TRBV12-4

CDR3aa: CASSLEAGGQPQHF
CDR3nt: TGCGCCAGCAGCTTGGAAGCAGGGGGACAGCCCCAGCATTTT
d_gene: TRBD1
j_gene: TRBJ1-5
abundance: -
v_gene: TRBV5-1

CDR3aa: CASSAAGRDTQYF
CDR3nt: TGTGCCAGCAGCGCGGCGGGAAGAGATACGCAGTATTTT
d_gene: -
j_gene: TRBJ2-3
abundance: -
v_gene: TRBV3-1

CDR3aa: CASGLGRVVDTQYF
CDR3nt: TGTGCTAGTGGTTTGGGGAGGGTGGTAGATACGCAGTATTTT
d_gene: -
j_gene: TRBJ2-3
abundance: -
v_gene: TRBV12-5

CDR3aa: CASGQGYGYTF
CDR3nt: TGTGCCAGCGGACAGGGATATGGCTACACCTTC
d_gene: TRBD1
j_gene: TRBJ1-2
abundance: many
v_gene: TRBV6-6

CDR3aa: CASSQEGYTEAFF
CDR3nt: TGTGCCAGCAGCCAAGAGGGATACACTGAAGCTTTCTTT
d_gene: -
j_gene: TRBJ1-1
abundance: few
v_gene: TRBV3-1

CDR3aa: CASSGGQEWSPLHF
CDR3nt: TGTGCCAGTAGTGGGGGACAGGAGTGGTCACCCCTCCACTTT
d_gene: TRBD1
j_gene: TRBJ1-6
abundance: -
v_gene: TRBV19

CDR3aa: CASSIGPYLSGANVLTF
CDR3nt: TGTGCCAGTAGTATAGGCCCGTACCTCTCTGGGGCCAACGTCCTGACTTTC
d_gene: -
j_gene: TRBJ2-6
abundance: -
v_gene: TRBV19

CDR3aa: CASSEGLRSINTDTQYF
CDR3nt: TGTGCCAGCAGTGAGGGTTTGCGGTCCATTAACACAGATACGCAGTATTTT
d_gene: -
j_gene: TRBJ2-3
abundance: few
v_gene: TRBV2

CDR3aa: CASSLESPKEQYF
CDR3nt: TGTGCCAGCAGTTTAGAAAGTCCGAAAGAGCAGTACTTC
d_gene: -
j_gene: TRBJ2-7
abundance: -
v_gene: TRBV12-3/TRBV12-4

CDR3aa: CASSRTDSYEQYF
CDR3nt: TGCGCCAGCAGTCGGACAGATTCCTACGAGCAGTACTTC
d_gene: -
j_gene: TRBJ2-7
abundance: few
v_gene: TRBV5-1

CDR3aa: CASSLGSGRAVPFF
CDR3nt: TGCGCCAGCAGCTTGGGTAGCGGGAGGGCCGTCCCGTTCTTC
d_gene: TRBD2
j_gene: TRBJ2-1
abundance: few
v_gene: TRBV5-1